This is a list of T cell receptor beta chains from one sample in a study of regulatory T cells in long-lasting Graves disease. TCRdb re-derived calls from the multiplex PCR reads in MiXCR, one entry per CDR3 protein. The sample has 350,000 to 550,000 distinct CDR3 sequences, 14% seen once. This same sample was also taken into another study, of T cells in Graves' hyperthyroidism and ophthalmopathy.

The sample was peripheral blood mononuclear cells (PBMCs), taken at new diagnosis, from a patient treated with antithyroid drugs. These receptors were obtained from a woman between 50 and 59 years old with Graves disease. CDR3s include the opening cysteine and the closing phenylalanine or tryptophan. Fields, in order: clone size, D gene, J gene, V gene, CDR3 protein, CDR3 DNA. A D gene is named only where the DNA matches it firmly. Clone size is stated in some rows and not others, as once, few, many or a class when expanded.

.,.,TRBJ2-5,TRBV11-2,CASINSGGGRETQYF,TGTGCCAGCATAAACAGCGGAGGCGGTCGGGAGACCCAGTACTTC
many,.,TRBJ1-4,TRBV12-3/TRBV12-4,CASSLEGSTNEKLFF,TGTGCCAGCAGTTTAGAGGGTTCCACTAATGAAAAACTGTTTTTT
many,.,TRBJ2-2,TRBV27,CASKETTNTGELFF,TGTGCCAGCAAAGAGACAACGAACACCGGGGAGCTGTTTTTT
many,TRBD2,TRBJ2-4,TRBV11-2,CASSFRRVAGGRENIQYF,TGTGCCAGCAGCTTCCGCCGCGTTGCGGGAGGGAGGGAGAACATTCAGTACTTC
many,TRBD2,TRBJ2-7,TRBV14,CASSPVLAGVGEQYF,TGTGCCAGCAGCCCCGTACTAGCGGGAGTAGGGGAGCAGTACTTC
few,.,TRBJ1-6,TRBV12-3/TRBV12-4,CASSLRSYNSPLHF,TGTGCCAGCAGTTTGCGCTCCTATAATTCACCCCTCCACTTT
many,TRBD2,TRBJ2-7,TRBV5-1,CASSPASGREGEQYF,TGCGCCAGCAGCCCAGCTAGCGGTAGAGAGGGCGAGCAGTACTTC
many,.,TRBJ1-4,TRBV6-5,CASSYSTGWANEKLFF,TGTGCCAGCAGTTACTCAACAGGGTGGGCTAATGAAAAACTGTTTTTT
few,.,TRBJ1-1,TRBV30,CAWTLTPNTEAFF,TGTGCCTGGACCTTAACGCCGAACACTGAAGCTTTCTTT
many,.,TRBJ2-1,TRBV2,CASSEALRLRVRTSYNEQFF,TGTGCCAGCAGTGAAGCCCTCAGACTCAGGGTACGCACCTCCTACAATGAGCAGTTCTTC
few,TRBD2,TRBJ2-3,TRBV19,CASSREGLAGFTDTQYF,TGTGCCAGTAGTAGAGAGGGACTAGCGGGATTCACAGATACGCAGTATTTT
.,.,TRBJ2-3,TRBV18,CASSPIAVTDTQYF,TGTGCCAGCTCACCGATAGCAGTCACAGATACGCAGTATTTT
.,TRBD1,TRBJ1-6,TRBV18,CASSPRGQGDSPLHF,TGTGCCAGCTCACCTCGGGGACAGGGCGATTCACCCCTCCACTTT
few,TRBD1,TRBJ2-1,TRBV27,CASSLLRTGGHNEQFF,TGTGCCAGCAGTTTATTGAGGACAGGGGGGCACAATGAGCAGTTCTTC
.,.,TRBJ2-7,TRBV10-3,CAISRDPGYEQYF,TGTGCCATCAGCCGGGACCCAGGCTACGAGCAGTACTTC
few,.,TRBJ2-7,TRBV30,CAWSVGADYEQYF,TGTGCCTGGAGTGTAGGGGCGGACTACGAGCAGTACTTC
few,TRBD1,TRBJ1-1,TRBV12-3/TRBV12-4,CASSPDRGGRKAFF,TGTGCCAGCAGTCCCGACAGGGGAGGAAGGAAAGCTTTCTTT
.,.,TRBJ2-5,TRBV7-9,CTSSPGRTAAQYF,TGTACCAGCAGTCCGGGACGGACTGCGGCCCAGTACTTC
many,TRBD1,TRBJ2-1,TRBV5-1,CASSLRQGMNEQFF,TGCGCCAGCAGCTTACGACAGGGGATGAATGAGCAGTTCTTC
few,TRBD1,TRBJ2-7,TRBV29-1,CSVERTGEDEQYF,TGCAGCGTTGAACGGACAGGGGAGGACGAGCAGTACTTC
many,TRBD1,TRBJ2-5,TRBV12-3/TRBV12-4,CASSLPPTGAQETQYF,TGTGCCAGCAGTTTACCCCCGACAGGGGCCCAAGAGACCCAGTACTTC
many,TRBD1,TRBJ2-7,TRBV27,CASSLLTGGSILHYEQYF,TGTGCCAGCAGTTTGCTGACAGGGGGCTCTATCCTCCACTACGAGCAGTACTTC
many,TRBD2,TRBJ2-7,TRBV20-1,CSAARGLAVEQYF,TGCAGTGCCGCCCGGGGACTAGCGGTTGAGCAGTACTTC
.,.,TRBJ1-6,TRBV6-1,CASSSTGNSYNSPLHF,TGTGCCAGCAGCTCAACAGGGAACTCCTATAATTCACCCCTCCACTTT
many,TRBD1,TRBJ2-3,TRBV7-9,CASPGQDTDTQYF,TGTGCCAGTCCGGGACAGGACACAGATACGCAGTATTTT
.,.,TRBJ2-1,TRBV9,CASSVASGDYNEQFF,TGTGCCAGCAGCGTAGCCAGCGGCGATTACAATGAGCAGTTCTTC
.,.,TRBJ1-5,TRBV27,CASRPQGGQPQHF,TGTGCCAGCAGACCACAGGGTGGGCAGCCCCAGCATTTT
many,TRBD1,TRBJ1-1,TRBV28,CASSPEGALTEAFF,TGTGCCAGCAGCCCAGAGGGGGCGCTTACTGAAGCTTTCTTT